The sequence of this T cell receptor beta chain was determined in a study of T cell responses to AZD1222 COVID-19 vaccine. Study-wide points: Most donors were white British, females outnumbered males, and clonal diversity was possibly underestimated. Per reports, nearly half of all spike-specific TCRs target regions that are unmutated in variants.

Produced via immunoSEQ multiplex PCR; TCRdb's table is partial and in-frame only. The sample consists of about 120,000 clones, around nine tenths of them appearing once. This clone showed up just once. Its cognate antigen is unknown. CDR3 length equals 21 residues. Germline V gives CDR1 LGHNA, CDR2 YNFKEQ. The V gene lost 0 bases and the J gene lost 3 bases, with 26 bases spanning the gap. This TCR derives from an adult in good health. The sample in question was peripheral blood, obtained on day 0 of AZD1222 vaccination. The chain has TRBV4-2 and TRBJ1-4; D is unclear. The CDR3 here is CASSQDPSSLVYYRSNEKLFF. CDR3 bases: TGTGCCAGCAGCCAAGATCCGTCCTCTTTGGTGTATTATCGGTCTAATGAAAAACTGTTTTTT.